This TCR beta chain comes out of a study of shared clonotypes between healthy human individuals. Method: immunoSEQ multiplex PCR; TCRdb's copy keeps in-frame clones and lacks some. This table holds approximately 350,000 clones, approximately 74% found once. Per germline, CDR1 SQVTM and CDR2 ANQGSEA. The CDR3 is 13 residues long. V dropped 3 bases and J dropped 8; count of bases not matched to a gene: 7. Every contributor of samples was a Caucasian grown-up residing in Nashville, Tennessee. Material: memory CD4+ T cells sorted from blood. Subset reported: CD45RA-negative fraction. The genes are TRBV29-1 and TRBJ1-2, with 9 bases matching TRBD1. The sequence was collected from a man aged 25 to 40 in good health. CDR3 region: CSVDPDRGRGYTF. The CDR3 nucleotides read TGCAGCGTTGACCCGGACAGGGGAAGAGGCTACACCTTC.